This record looks at one TCR beta chain sequence and its context. The antigen is not known. This CDR3 has 15 residues. V gave up 4 bases and J gave up 6 bases; unmatched junction bases: 9. In germline, CDR1 is SGHNT, CDR2 YYREEE (reference sequence). The sample comes from a study of cytomegalovirus exposure and HLA in healthy donors. Study-level background: Previous work identified roughly 110 million unique TCR beta sequences from approximately 190 million T cells. Broader study findings: Generally TCR sequences proved uncommon, though certain public TCRs appeared in numerous donors. Association of a missense DCLRE1C variant with TCR beta V- and J-gene trimming was reported in a later analysis.

The PCR made use of 60 Vbeta and 13 Jbeta primers. Repertoires were generated with immunoSEQ multiplex PCR, while TCRdb's copy carries only in-frame clones and drops some. Found here are about 120,000 clones, 75% to 90% of them singletons; the top ten hold 7.5% to 9%. This TCR derives from a female donor in good health and CMV-seropositive. The specimen sequenced was PBMCs. V is TRBV5-4 and J is TRBJ2-3; 9 bases agree with TRBD1. The CDR3 reads CASSQDRGSSDTQYF. The CDR3 DNA is TGTGCCAGCAGCCAGGACAGGGGTTCATCCGATACGCAGTATTTT.